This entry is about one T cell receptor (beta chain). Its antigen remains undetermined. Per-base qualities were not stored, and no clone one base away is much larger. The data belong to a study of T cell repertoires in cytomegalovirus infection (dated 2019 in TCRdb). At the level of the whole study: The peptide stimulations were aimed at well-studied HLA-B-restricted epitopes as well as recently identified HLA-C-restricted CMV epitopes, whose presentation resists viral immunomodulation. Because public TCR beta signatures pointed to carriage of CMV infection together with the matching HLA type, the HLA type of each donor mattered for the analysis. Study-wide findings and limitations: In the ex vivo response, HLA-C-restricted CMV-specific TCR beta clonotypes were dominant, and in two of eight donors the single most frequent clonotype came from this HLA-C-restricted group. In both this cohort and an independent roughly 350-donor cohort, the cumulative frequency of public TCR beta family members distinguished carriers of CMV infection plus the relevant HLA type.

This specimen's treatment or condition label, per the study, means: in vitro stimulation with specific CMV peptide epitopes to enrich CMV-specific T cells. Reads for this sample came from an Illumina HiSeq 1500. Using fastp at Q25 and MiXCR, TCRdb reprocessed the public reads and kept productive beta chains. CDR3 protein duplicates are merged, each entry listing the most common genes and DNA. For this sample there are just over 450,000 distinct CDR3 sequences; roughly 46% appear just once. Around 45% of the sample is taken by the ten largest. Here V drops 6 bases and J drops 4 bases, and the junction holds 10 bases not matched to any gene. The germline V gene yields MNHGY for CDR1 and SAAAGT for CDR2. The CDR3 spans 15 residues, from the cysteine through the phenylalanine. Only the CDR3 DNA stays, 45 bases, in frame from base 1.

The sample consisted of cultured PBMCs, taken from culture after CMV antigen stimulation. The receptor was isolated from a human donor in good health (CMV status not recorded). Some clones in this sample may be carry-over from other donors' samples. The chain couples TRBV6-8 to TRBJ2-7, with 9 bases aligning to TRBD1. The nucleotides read TGTGCCAGCAGCCCCCGGGACAGGGTAAAGTACGAGCAGTACTTC. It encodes CASSPRDRVKYEQYF.